These 27 T cell receptor beta chains came from one sample sequenced in a study of shared clonotypes between healthy human individuals. The data were produced by immunoSEQ multiplex PCR, yet TCRdb's version contains in-frame clones alone and is incomplete. The sample yields approximately 710,000 clones, 90% seen once. Sequencing input: memory CD8+ T cells from PBMCs. The sample's subset: CD45RO+ cells pooled with CCR7-negative TemRA cells. The receptors were sampled from a man between 18 and 29 years old in good health. Some clones in this sample may be carry-over from other donors' samples.

The V and J genes are TRBV9 and TRBJ2-7; D call uncertain. V was trimmed by 3 bases and J by 0 bases, leaving 7 bases between them. This CDR3 region has 13 residues. The germline CDR1 and CDR2 sequences are SGDLS and YYNGEE. CDR3 nucleotides: TGTGCCAGCAGCGGTAGTAGCTCCTACGAGCAGTACTTC. Its translation: CASSGSSSYEQYF.

This sequence joins TRBV27 and TRBJ1-1; D perhaps matches TRBD1 (6 bases). With 5 bases removed from V and 5 bases from J, the gap between germline ends came to 12 bases. Germline CDR1 MNHEY, CDR2 SMNVEV (reference sequence). CDR3 length: 13 residues. Here the CDR3 DNA reads TGTGCCAGCAGTATCCAGGGGAGGACTGAAGCTTTCTTT. Translated: CASSIQGRTEAFF.

The V and J genes are TRBV2 and TRBJ2-3, with D perhaps TRBD1 (5 bases). V lost 9 bases to trimming and J lost 1 base, with 14 bases between them. The CDR3 covers 14 residues. In germline, CDR1 is SNHLY, CDR2 FYNNEI. This chain's CDR3 is CARVGGRGTDTQYF. The CDR3 DNA sequence: TGTGCCAGGGTGGGCGGCAGGGGCACAGATACGCAGTATTTT.

V is TRBV10-3 and J is TRBJ2-1; possibly TRBD1 or TRBD2 for D (6 bases each). Between the trimmed V and J ends, which lost 2 bases and 3 bases, there was a span of 11 bases. The germline V gene has CDR1 ENHRY and CDR2 SYGVKD. The CDR3 is 15 amino acids. Here the CDR3 reads CAISEEGGVYNEQFF. The DNA for the CDR3 is TGTGCCATCAGTGAGGAGGGGGGAGTCTACAATGAGCAGTTCTTC.

The chain has TRBV5-5 and TRBJ1-5; D not resolved. The V end lost 3 bases, the J end lost 4 bases, and 23 bases lay between the germline ends. The CDR3 totals 18 residues. CDR1 and CDR2 from the germline V gene are SGHKS and YYEKEE (reference sequence). CDR3 loop: CASSSLPVPRVGNQPQHF. CDR3 sequence (DNA): TGTGCCAGCAGCTCCCTCCCCGTCCCACGGGTTGGGAATCAGCCCCAGCATTTT. The full variable domain, rest sourced from reference TRBV5-5 and TRBJ1-5, is DAGVTQSPTHLIKTRGQQVTLRCSPISGHKSVSWYQQVLGQGPQFIFQYYEKEERGRGNFPDRFSARQFPNYSSELNVNALLLGDSALYLCASSSLPVPRVGNQPQHFGDGTRLSIL.

The genes are TRBV15 and TRBJ2-3; D is unresolved. Germline values: CDR1 LNHNV, CDR2 YYDKDF (reference sequence). The CDR3 sequence is 15 residues long. V was cut by 3 bases and J by 2 bases, with 12 bases left in between. Here the CDR3 reads CATSSHASATDTQYF. In nucleotides, the CDR3 is TGTGCCACCAGCAGCCACGCATCGGCCACAGATACGCAGTATTTT.

This clone was recorded a few times. The J gene is TRBJ2-1, the V gene TRBV5-4; unclear D gene. CDR3 length equals 13 residues. From germline, CDR1 is SGHNT and CDR2 YYREEE (reference sequence). Trimming removed 4 bases from V and 2 bases from J, with 7 bases in between. As DNA, the CDR3 is TGTGCCAGCAGCAACCGCGCCTACAATGAGCAGTTCTTC. This sequence encodes CASSNRAYNEQFF.

The chain couples TRBV11-1 to TRBJ2-1; D gene uncertain. V shed 2 bases and J shed 4 bases, with 9 bases lying between them. Germline loops: CDR1 SGHAT, CDR2 FQDESV (reference sequence). The CDR3 totals 14 residues. Written as DNA, the CDR3 is TGTGCCAGCAGCTTATCTTCAGAATACAATGAGCAGTTCTTC. It specifies CASSLSSEYNEQFF.

The gene calls are TRBV13 and TRBJ2-2; 10 bases match TRBD2. Trimming at V came to 4 bases and at J to 3 bases, leaving 2 bases not matched to a gene. The V gene's germline CDR1 is PRHDT and CDR2 FYEKMQ (reference sequence). There are 15 residues in the CDR3. The CDR3 loop reads CASSYTSGDTGELFF. The CDR3 nucleotides read TGTGCCAGCAGCTATACTAGCGGGGACACCGGGGAGCTGTTTTTT.

This chain links TRBV11-3 with TRBJ2-5; perhaps TRBD2 as D (5 bases). The CDR3 runs 14 residues. The V gene's germline CDR1 is SGHNT and CDR2 YENEEA. V lost 3 bases and J lost 0, with 8 bases in between. CDR3 sequence reads: CASSFNGDQETQYF. The CDR3 nucleotides are TGTGCCAGCAGCTTCAACGGGGACCAAGAGACCCAGTACTTC.

The chain joins TRBV4-1 to TRBJ2-2; 8 positions match TRBD2. The germline V gene encodes CDR1 MGHRA and CDR2 YSYEKL. V lost 0 bases and J lost 6; bases outside the gene matches: 9. There are 17 residues in the CDR3. The CDR3: CASSQDLDAGGAGELFF. The CDR3 DNA is TGCGCCAGCAGCCAAGACCTGGATGCGGGGGGCGCCGGGGAGCTGTTTTTT.

The chain combines TRBV5-6 with TRBJ1-3; D may be TRBD1 (6 bases). This CDR3 has 16 residues. The germline V gene has CDR1 SGHDT and CDR2 YYEEEE. V gave up 5 bases and J gave up 8 bases, with 23 bases separating them. The CDR3: CASSWGAEDSRDTIYF. DNA of the CDR3: TGTGCCAGCAGTTGGGGGGCGGAGGACTCGAGAGACACCATATATTTT.

V and J are TRBV9 and TRBJ2-3, with D maybe TRBD2 (6 bases). Germline V gene lookup returns CDR1 SGDLS and CDR2 YYNGEE. This CDR3 is built from 15 residues. The germline V and J ends were trimmed by 4 bases and 1 base, with 13 bases remaining between them. The CDR3 region is CASSSTREGTDTQYF. The CDR3, as DNA: TGTGCCAGCAGCAGCACTAGGGAGGGCACAGATACGCAGTATTTT.

The table lists this clone with a few counts. This chain links TRBV6-5 with TRBJ1-1; D is possibly TRBD1 (5 bases). The CDR3 is made up of 14 amino acids. Trimming took off 4 bases at V and 4 bases at J, with 13 bases between the two ends. The germline gives CDR1 MNHEY, CDR2 SVGAGI. Here the CDR3 DNA reads TGTGCCAGCAGTTGCCACCAGGGTGGCACTGAAGCTTTCTTT. This sequence encodes CASSCHQGGTEAFF.

In the case of this clone: Other DNA sequences in this specimen translate into the identical CDR3. The V gene is TRBV7-9, the J gene TRBJ2-7; D is unclear. The germline V and J ends were trimmed by 1 base and 4 bases, with 2 bases remaining between them. The CDR3 is 11 amino acids. Germline loops: CDR1 SEHNR, CDR2 FQNEAQ (reference sequence). The CDR3 loop reads CASSLDYEQYF. CDR3 in DNA: TGTGCCAGCAGCTTAGATTACGAGCAGTACTTC.

The chain links TRBV7-9 to TRBJ2-7; D is unresolved. The V gene lost 1 base and the J gene lost 1 base, with 5 bases spanning the gap. CDR1 and CDR2 from the germline V gene are SEHNR and FQNEAQ (reference sequence). This CDR3 is 13 amino acids long. The CDR3 protein is CASSLVSSYEQYF. In nucleotides, the CDR3 is TGTGCCAGCAGCTTAGTCTCATCCTACGAGCAGTACTTC.

The J gene is TRBJ1-2, the V gene TRBV29-1; 8 positions match TRBD1. Looked up from germline, CDR1 is SQVTM and CDR2 is ANQGSEA. The CDR3 is 15 amino acids. The trim removed 0 bases at V and 3 bases at J, leaving 6 bases unmatched. CDR3 nucleotide sequence: TGCAGCGTTGAAGATCTGGCAGGGGGCGACTATGGCTACACCTTC. It yields the protein CSVEDLAGGDYGYTF.

Concerning this clone itself: Other DNA sequences within the sample encode an identical CDR3. This sequence joins TRBV5-1 and TRBJ2-1; 7 bases agree with TRBD1. With 0 bases clipped from V and 4 bases from J, the junction kept 4 bases outside the gene matches. The CDR3 is 15 amino acids. Germline CDR1 SGHRS, CDR2 YFSETQ. DNA for the CDR3: TGCGCCAGCAGCTTGGGGACAGGAGAGTACAATGAGCAGTTCTTC. Translating gives CASSLGTGEYNEQFF.

The chain couples TRBV28 to TRBJ2-1; 9 nucleotides agree with TRBD2. Germline V gene sequence: CDR1 MDHEN, CDR2 SYDVKM. The junction had 16 bases not matched to a gene; V was cut back by 9 bases and J by 13 bases. The CDR3 length is 14 residues. This CDR3 is CASTSQREVFSQFF. The CDR3 bases are TGTGCCAGTACGTCGCAGCGGGAGGTTTTTTCCCAGTTCTTC.

The V call is TRBV4-3, the J call TRBJ1-4; no definite D call. This CDR3 region has 16 residues. Trimming left V 0 bases short and J 7 bases short, with 15 bases between. Germline V CDR1 and CDR2: LGHNA, YSLEER. The CDR3 DNA sequence: TGCGCCAGCAGCCAAGATCTTTTCCAGACGGGTGAAAAACTGTTTTTT. Protein product: CASSQDLFQTGEKLFF.

The chain combines TRBV25-1 with TRBJ1-1, with a possible D match to TRBD1 (6 bases). The CDR3 spans 13 residues. CDR1 and CDR2 (germline): MGHDK, SYGVNS. V shed 5 bases and J shed 4 bases, with 11 bases lying between them. CDR3: CASSTQGPTEAFF. CDR3 nucleotide sequence: TGTGCCAGCAGTACTCAGGGGCCCACTGAAGCTTTCTTT.

This clone came up a few times. CDR3 protein: CATSRDYAATGMGNGEQYF. The CDR3 region has the DNA TGTGCCACCAGCAGAGATTACGCCGCAACAGGGATGGGGAATGGTGAGCAGTACTTC. The chain couples TRBV15 to TRBJ2-7, with D possibly matching TRBD1 (6 bases). Germline V gives CDR1 LNHNV, CDR2 YYDKDF (reference sequence). CDR3 length: 19 amino acids. Between the trimmed V and J ends, which lost 0 bases and 7 bases, there was a span of 28 bases.

The chain employs TRBV19 and TRBJ2-2; TRBD1 agrees at 8 bases. Germline V gene data show CDR1 as LNHDA and CDR2 as SQIVND (reference sequence). Trimming took 6 bases from V and 1 from J; bases not matched to a gene: 7. The CDR3 spans 16 residues. As DNA, the CDR3 is TGTGCCAGTAGCACAGACAGGGGATGGAACACCGGGGAGCTGTTTTTT. Translating gives CASSTDRGWNTGELFF. Supplemented by reference TRBV19 and TRBJ2-2, the full variable domain reads DGGITQSPKYLFRKEGQNVTLSCEQNLNHDAMYWYRQDPGQGLRLIYYSQIVNDFQKGDIAEGYSVSREKKESFPLTVTSAQKNPTAFYLCASSTDRGWNTGELFFGEGSRLTVL.

Comments on this clone: In the same sample, other DNA sequences code for this CDR3. V usage is TRBV5-1 and J usage is TRBJ2-1, with no clear D. V was clipped by 7 bases and J by 0 bases, with 8 bases between them. This CDR3 comprises 13 residues. Germline CDR1 and CDR2: SGHRS and YFSETQ. CDR3 amino acids: CASSLSSYNEQFF. CDR3 sequence (DNA): TGCGCCAGCTCTCTTAGCTCCTACAATGAGCAGTTCTTC.

The V and J genes are TRBV19 and TRBJ2-3; 10 positions agree with TRBD1. Per germline, CDR1 LNHDA and CDR2 SQIVND (reference sequence). Losses at the gene ends were 5 bases for V and 4 bases for J; bases not matched to a gene: 3. The CDR3 is 14 amino acids. The CDR3 DNA sequence: TGTGCCAGTAGTCTCGGACAGGGGGCAGATACGCAGTATTTT. Its protein product is CASSLGQGADTQYF.

The chain couples TRBV4-1 to TRBJ2-7, with a weak D call TRBD2 (5 bases). CDR1 is MGHRA and CDR2 is YSYEKL in the germline V gene. This CDR3 region has 17 residues. V lost 1 base and J lost 7, with 23 bases in between. The DNA for the CDR3 is TGCGCCAGCAGCCAAGGAGGCCTTGTGGGAGTGGGATATGAGCAGTACTTC. Protein: CASSQGGLVGVGYEQYF.

V and J are TRBV7-9 and TRBJ2-7; possibly TRBD1 for D (6 bases). The germline V gene encodes CDR1 SEHNR and CDR2 FQNEAQ (reference sequence). The CDR3 is made up of 13 amino acids. V was shortened by 5 bases and J by 6 bases, with 14 bases between the two germline ends. CDR3 coding DNA: TGTGCCAGCAGCCCACAGGACAGACGCGAGCAGTACTTC. It specifies CASSPQDRREQYF.